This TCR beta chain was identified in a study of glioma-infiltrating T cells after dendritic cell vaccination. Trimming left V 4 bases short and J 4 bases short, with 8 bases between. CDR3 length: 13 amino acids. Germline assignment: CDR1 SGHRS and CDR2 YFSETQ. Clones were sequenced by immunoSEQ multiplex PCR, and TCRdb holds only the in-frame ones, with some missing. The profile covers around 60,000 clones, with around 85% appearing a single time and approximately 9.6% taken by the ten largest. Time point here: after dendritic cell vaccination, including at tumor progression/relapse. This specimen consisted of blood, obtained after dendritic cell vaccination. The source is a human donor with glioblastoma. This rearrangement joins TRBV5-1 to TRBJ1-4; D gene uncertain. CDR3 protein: CASSPDYNEKLFF. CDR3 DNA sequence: TGCGCCAGCAGCCCGGACTATAATGAAAAACTGTTTTTT.